A selection of T cell receptor beta chains follows, all from one sample in a study of shared clonotypes between healthy human individuals. Generated by immunoSEQ multiplex PCR, the TCRdb table keeps only in-frame clones and is missing some. The sample contains roughly 330,000 clones, around 67% of which appear only once. The sample comprised memory CD4+ T cells sorted from blood. Receptors originate from a man between 25 and 39 years old in good health. Each CDR3 is given with its conserved first and last residue. D genes are given only for firm matches. The size of a clone is reported for some rows only, either as once, few or many, or as a class for expanded clones.

CASSPDRVNQPQHF,TGTGCCAGCAGTCCCGACAGGGTCAATCAGCCCCAGCATTTT,TRBV2,TRBJ1-5,few,TRBD1
CASSPTLSGIDGELFF,TGTGCCAGCAGCCCCACTCTCAGCGGGATCGACGGGGAGCTGTTTTTT,TRBV9,TRBJ2-2,NA,TRBD2
CASSAGRAFSTDTQYF,TGTGCCAGCAGCGCCGGCAGGGCGTTTAGCACAGATACGCAGTATTTT,TRBV6-6,TRBJ2-3,NA,NA
CASSVQAINNEQFF,TGTGCCAGCAGCGTACAGGCTATTAACAATGAGCAGTTCTTC,TRBV9,TRBJ2-1,NA,NA
CASSAGLAQQTQYF,TGTGCCAGCAGCGCGGGACTAGCGCAACAGACCCAGTACTTC,TRBV7-2,TRBJ2-5,NA,TRBD2
CASKGDRGSDIQYF,TGTGCCAGCAAAGGGGACAGGGGGTCGGACATTCAGTACTTC,TRBV2,TRBJ2-4,NA,TRBD1
CASTLFGGFDEQYF,TGTGCCAGCACATTGTTCGGGGGGTTCGACGAGCAGTACTTC,TRBV2,TRBJ2-7,once,TRBD2
CASSLWGRGIQYF,TGTGCCAGCAGCTTATGGGGGAGGGGCATTCAGTACTTC,TRBV5-6,TRBJ2-4,NA,TRBD2
CASSFRAQETQYF,TGTGCCAGCAGCTTCCGGGCTCAAGAGACCCAGTACTTC,TRBV5-6,TRBJ2-5,NA,NA
CASSLEETGLSNEKLFF,TGCGCCAGCAGCTTGGAGGAGACAGGGTTATCTAATGAAAAACTGTTTTTT,TRBV5-1,TRBJ1-4,NA,TRBD1
CASSRIGQGGQPQHF,TGTGCCAGCTCACGGATTGGACAGGGAGGTCAGCCCCAGCATTTT,TRBV18,TRBJ1-5,NA,TRBD1
CASSVQAYGYTF,TGTGCCAGCAGTGTACAGGCGTATGGCTACACCTTC,TRBV2,TRBJ1-2,NA,NA
CSVQGPNTGELFF,TGCAGCGTTCAGGGGCCGAACACCGGGGAGCTGTTTTTT,TRBV29-1,TRBJ2-2,NA,NA
CASSVATEETQYF,TGTGCCAGCAGCGTAGCCACGGAAGAGACCCAGTACTTC,TRBV9,TRBJ2-5,NA,NA
CASSQAWSPNTGELFF,TGCGCCAGCAGCCAAGCATGGAGCCCCAACACCGGGGAGCTGTTTTTT,TRBV4-3,TRBJ2-2,once,NA
CASSPRHETGAGNEKLFF,TGTGCCAGCAGCCCGCGACACGAGACAGGGGCCGGTAATGAAAAACTGTTTTTT,TRBV7-9,TRBJ1-4,NA,TRBD1
CASSNLDRLNQPQHF,TGTGCCAGCAGTAACTTGGACAGGCTGAATCAGCCCCAGCATTTT,TRBV6-6,TRBJ1-5,NA,TRBD1
CASSVGPNQPQHF,TGTGCCAGCAGCGTAGGGCCTAATCAGCCCCAGCATTTT,TRBV9,TRBJ1-5,NA,NA
CASSLLGGPSSGANVLTF,TGTGCCAGCAGCCTACTCGGGGGACCTAGCTCTGGGGCCAACGTCCTGACTTTC,TRBV7-6,TRBJ2-6,NA,NA